This T cell receptor beta chain was captured in a study of T cells in Graves' hyperthyroidism and ophthalmopathy. Study at large: Peripheral blood sampling occurred at initial diagnosis, before any treatment. Study observations and caveats: Researchers found most expanded thyroid clonotypes above 0.001 in blood as well.

Looked up from germline, CDR1 is SGHTA and CDR2 is FQGNSA. This CDR3 comprises 14 residues. A word on this clonotype: Its antigen is as yet unknown. Relative to the germline gene, one junction end is altered; a read error may explain this.

TCR beta CDR3 region amplification was performed from RNA transcripts. First-round RT-PCR of the TCR CDR3 relied on the HTBI primer set. TCRdb re-derived calls from the multiplex PCR reads in MiXCR, one entry per CDR3 protein. Found here are roughly 100,000 distinct CDR3 sequences, roughly 47% of them singletons; the top ten hold roughly 26%. Reasons for excluding patients were uncontrolled infection, other autoimmune disease, pregnancy or lactation. The chain couples TRBV7-2 to TRBJ1-5, with D possibly TRBD1 on 5 matching bases. The receptor was derived from a man aged 35 to 55 with Graves' hyperthyroidism. The sample was blood. The CDR3 loop reads CASSLLDTSQPQHF. DNA for the CDR3: TGTGCGAGCAGCTTACTGGACACCAGTCAGCCCCAGCATTTT.